The clone carrying this T cell receptor (beta chain) was detected only a few times. The antigen remains unidentified. cDNA libraries for TCR alpha and TCR beta, carrying sample barcodes and UMIs, came from 5'RACE with constant-segment primers. TCRdb re-derived calls from the 5' RACE reads in MiXCR, one entry per CDR3 protein. The sample lists roughly 130,000 distinct CDR3 sequences; less than 6.5% were seen once. The sample originates from a study of T-cell memory formation after mild COVID-19. Background on the study: Largely donor-specific TCR clusters were found. Whole-study findings and limits: Contracting clones, day 15 to 85, had balanced CD4/CD8, and later expanders favored CD4+. Clones which contracted sat mainly in CM and EM if CD4+, and in EMRA if CD8+.

V was clipped by 7 bases and J by 9 bases, with 16 bases between them. The V gene's germline CDR1 is MNHEY and CDR2 SVGEGT. The CDR3 spans 13 residues. The origin of this receptor is an adult woman who had mild COVID-19 (a few samples of this study predate the infection). Cell type and time point are not known. V is TRBV6-2 or TRBV6-3 and J is TRBJ1-5, with D tentatively TRBD1 (5 bases). The sample was PBMCs or a T cell subset sorted from them (not recorded which). In nucleotides, the CDR3 is TGTGCCAGCAAGGGGACGTCCAAGGGGCCCCAGCATTTT. It translates to CASKGTSKGPQHF.